This T cell receptor (beta chain) was recovered during a study of shared clonotypes between healthy human individuals. CDR3 length equals 16 residues. The V and J ends lost 3 bases and 0 bases respectively, with 12 bases between them. Germline-derived CDR1 and CDR2 are SNHLY and FYNNEI. Clones were sequenced by immunoSEQ multiplex PCR, and TCRdb holds only the in-frame ones, with some missing. The repertoire includes 2 million to 3 million clones, roughly 93% of them detected once, and approximately 0.37% sits in the top ten. This receptor was taken from a man aged 18 to 30 in good health. Some clones in this sample may be carry-over from other donors' samples. V and J are TRBV2 and TRBJ1-5; D perhaps matches TRBD1 (6 bases). The specimen sequenced was naive CD4+ T cells from PBMCs. Subset reported: CD45RA+ positively selected. The DNA of the CDR3 is TGTGCCAGCAGTGAGCGGGGGGCCCATAGCAATCAGCCCCAGCATTTT. Translating it yields CASSERGAHSNQPQHF.